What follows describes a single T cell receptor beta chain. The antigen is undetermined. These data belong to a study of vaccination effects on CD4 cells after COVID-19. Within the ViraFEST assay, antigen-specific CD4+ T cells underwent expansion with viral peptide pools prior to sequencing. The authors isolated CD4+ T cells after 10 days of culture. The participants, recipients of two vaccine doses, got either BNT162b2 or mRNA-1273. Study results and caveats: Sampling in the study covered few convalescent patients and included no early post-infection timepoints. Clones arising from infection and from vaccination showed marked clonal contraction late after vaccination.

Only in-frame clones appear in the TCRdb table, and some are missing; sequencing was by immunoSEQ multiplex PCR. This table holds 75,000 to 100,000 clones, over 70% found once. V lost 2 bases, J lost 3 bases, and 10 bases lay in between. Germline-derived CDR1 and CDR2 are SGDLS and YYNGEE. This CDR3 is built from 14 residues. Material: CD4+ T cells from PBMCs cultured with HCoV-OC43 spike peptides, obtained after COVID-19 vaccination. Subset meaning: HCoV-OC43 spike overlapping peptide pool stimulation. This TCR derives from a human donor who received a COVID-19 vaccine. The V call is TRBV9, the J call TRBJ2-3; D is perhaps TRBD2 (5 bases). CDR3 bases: TGTGCCAGCAGCGTCGGTCTAGCAACAGATACGCAGTATTTT. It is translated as CASSVGLATDTQYF. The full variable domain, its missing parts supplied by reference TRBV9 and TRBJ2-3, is DSGVTQTPKHLITATGQRVTLRCSPRSGDLSVYWYQQSLDQGLQFLIQYYNGEERAKGNILERFSAQQFPDLHSELNLSSLELGDSALYFCASSVGLATDTQYFGPGTRLTVL.